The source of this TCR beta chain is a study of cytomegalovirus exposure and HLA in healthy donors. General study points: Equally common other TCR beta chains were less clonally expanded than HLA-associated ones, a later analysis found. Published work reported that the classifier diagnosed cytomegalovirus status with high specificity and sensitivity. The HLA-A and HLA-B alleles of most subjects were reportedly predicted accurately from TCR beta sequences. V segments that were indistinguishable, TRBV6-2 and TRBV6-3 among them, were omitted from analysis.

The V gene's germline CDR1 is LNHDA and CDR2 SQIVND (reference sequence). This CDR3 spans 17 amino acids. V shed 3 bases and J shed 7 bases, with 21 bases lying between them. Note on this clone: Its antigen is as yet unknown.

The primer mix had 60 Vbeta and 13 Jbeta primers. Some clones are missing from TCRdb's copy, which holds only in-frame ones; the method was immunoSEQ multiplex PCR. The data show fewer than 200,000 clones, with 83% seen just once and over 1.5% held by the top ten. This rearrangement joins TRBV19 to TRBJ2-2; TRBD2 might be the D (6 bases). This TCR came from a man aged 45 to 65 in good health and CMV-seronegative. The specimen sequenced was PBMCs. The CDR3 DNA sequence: TGTGCCAGTAGTATCCTCACTAGCTCGTGGAGGGGCGGGGAGCTGTTTTTT. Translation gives CASSILTSSWRGGELFF.